The present TCR beta chain was sequenced within a study of siplizumab effects on memory and regulatory T cells. Per sample, around 92,000 TCR templates underwent assay. Generated by immunoSEQ multiplex PCR, the TCRdb table keeps only in-frame clones and is missing some. The sample shows under 150,000 clones, 94% of them seen only once. Overall study results and limits: Naive T cells seemed more diverse than memory cells and seemed major alloresponse contributors. Proliferating CD4+ or CD8+ clones, roughly 80-96% of them, lacked an assignable naive or memory phenotype. Whether proliferating Tregs in siplizumab cultures suppress was not functionally confirmed.

Points on this clone: Antigen: not known.

Germline loops: CDR1 GTSNPN, CDR2 SVGIG (reference sequence). Deletions cut 0 bases from V and 8 bases from J, with 11 bases between. This CDR3 spans 13 amino acids. The sample taken for sequencing was non-Treg CD4+ T cells sorted from blood. The chain combines TRBV30 with TRBJ1-5, with a tentative D call TRBD1 (6 bases). This TCR derives from a human donor in good health. CDR3 DNA sequence: TGTGCCTGGAGTGTACTCAGGGGTGAGCCCCAGCATTTT. It translates to CAWSVLRGEPQHF.